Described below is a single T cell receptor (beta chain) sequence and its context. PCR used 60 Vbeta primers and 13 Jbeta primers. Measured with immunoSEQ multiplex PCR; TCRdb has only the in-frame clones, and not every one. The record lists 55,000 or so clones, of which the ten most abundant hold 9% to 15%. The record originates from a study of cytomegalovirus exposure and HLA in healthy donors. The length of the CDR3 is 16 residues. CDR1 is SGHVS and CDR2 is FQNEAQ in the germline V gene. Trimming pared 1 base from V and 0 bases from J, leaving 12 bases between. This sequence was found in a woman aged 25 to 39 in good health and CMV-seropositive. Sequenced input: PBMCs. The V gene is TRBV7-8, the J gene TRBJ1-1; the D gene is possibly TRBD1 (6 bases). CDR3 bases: TGTGCCAGCAGCTTAGGGTACCAGGGGATGAACACTGAAGCTTTCTTT. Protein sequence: CASSLGYQGMNTEAFF.